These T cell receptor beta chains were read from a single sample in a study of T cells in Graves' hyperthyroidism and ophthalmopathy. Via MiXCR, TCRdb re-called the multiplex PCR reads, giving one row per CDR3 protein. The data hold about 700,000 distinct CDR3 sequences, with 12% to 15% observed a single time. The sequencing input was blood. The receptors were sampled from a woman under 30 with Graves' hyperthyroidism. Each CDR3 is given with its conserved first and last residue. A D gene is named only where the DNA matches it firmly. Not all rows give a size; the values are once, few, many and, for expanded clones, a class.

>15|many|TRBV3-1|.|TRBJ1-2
TGTGCCAGCAGCCCGACCCCCCAGGTATCCTATGGCTACACCTTC
CASSPTPQVSYGYTF
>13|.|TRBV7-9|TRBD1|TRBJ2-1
TGTGCCAGCAGCCGCCCCGGGGACAGGGGGACGTTCTTC
CASSRPGDRGTFF
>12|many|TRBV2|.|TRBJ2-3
TGTGCCAGCGTTGAGAGCACAGATACGCAGTATTTT
CASVESTDTQYF
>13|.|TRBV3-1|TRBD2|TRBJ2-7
TGTGCCAGCAGCCAAGGGGGACTAGCCGAGCAGTACTTC
CASSQGGLAEQYF
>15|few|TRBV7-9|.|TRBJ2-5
TGTGCCAGCAGCTCCCGATTGGCAAGTGAAGAGACCCAGTACTTC
CASSSRLASEETQYF
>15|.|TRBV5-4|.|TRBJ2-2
TGTGCCAGCGGGACCCGTCCTGCGAACACCGGGGAGCTGTTTTTT
CASGTRPANTGELFF
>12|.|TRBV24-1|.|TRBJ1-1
TGTGCCGCCAGTGATTTGGCAGGCGAAGCTTTCTTT
CAASDLAGEAFF
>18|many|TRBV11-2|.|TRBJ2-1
TGTGCCAGCAGCAAGATCTCGGGGGACAGCTACTTTTACAATGAGCAGTTCTTC
CASSKISGDSYFYNEQFF
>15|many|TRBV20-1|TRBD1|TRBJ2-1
TGCAGTGCCGGGGATGGGGACAGGGACTACAATGAGCAGTTCTTC
CSAGDGDRDYNEQFF
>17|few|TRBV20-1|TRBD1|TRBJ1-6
TGCAGTGCTCTCTACGCGGCGGCAGGGGGATATAATTCACCCCTCCACTTT
CSALYAAAGGYNSPLHF
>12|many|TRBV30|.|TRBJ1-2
TGTGCCTCATCGTTCCATACCTATGGCTACACCTTC
CASSFHTYGYTF
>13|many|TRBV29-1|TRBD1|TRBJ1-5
TGCAGCCCAGAGCGGGGACAGATTCAGCCCCAGCATTTT
CSPERGQIQPQHF
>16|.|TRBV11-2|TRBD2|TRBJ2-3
TGTGCCAGCAGCTTCGCTAGCGGGATCGTCACAGATACGCAGTATTTT
CASSFASGIVTDTQYF
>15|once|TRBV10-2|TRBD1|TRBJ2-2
TGCGCCAGCAGGGGGACAGGGCAGAACACCGGGGAGCTGTTTTTT
CASRGTGQNTGELFF
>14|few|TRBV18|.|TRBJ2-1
TGTGCCAGCTCACCACCGATCCCCACTCGCGGGCAGTTCTTC
CASSPPIPTRGQFF
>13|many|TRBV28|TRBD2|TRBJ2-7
TGTGCCAGCAGTTTATGGGGGGGGACGAGGCAGTACTTC
CASSLWGGTRQYF
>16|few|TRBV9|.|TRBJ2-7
TGTGCCAGCAGCCCGAGTGGGGGGCCCGACACCTACGAGCAGTACTTC
CASSPSGGPDTYEQYF
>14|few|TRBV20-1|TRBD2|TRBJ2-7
TGCAGTGCTAGTGGGGGGGAGCGACTCTACGAGCAGTACTTC
CSASGGERLYEQYF
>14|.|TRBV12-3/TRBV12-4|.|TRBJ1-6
TGTGCCAGCCGACTTACGGGGGATAATTCACCCCTCCACTTT
CASRLTGDNSPLHF
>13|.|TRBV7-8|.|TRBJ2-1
TGTGCCAGCTCCGTTAACAGGGAGAATGAGCAGTTCTTC
CASSVNRENEQFF
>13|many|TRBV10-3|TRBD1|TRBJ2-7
TGTGCCAGCCAGGGGGCTCCCTTCTACGAGCAGTACTTC
CASQGAPFYEQYF
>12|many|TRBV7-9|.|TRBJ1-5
TGTGCCAGCAGCTTATTCGATCAGCCCCAGCATTTT
CASSLFDQPQHF
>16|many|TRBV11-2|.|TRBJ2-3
TGTGCCAGCAGCCCCTGGCGGGACTTCAGGGCAGATACGCAGTATTTT
CASSPWRDFRADTQYF
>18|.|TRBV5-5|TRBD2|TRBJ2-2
TGTGCCAGCAGCTTCTTACTAGCGGGAGGGCCTGGCACCGGGGAGCTGTTTTTT
CASSFLLAGGPGTGELFF
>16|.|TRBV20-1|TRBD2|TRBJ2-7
TGCAGTGCTAGAGACACGCTAGAGGGACTATTCTACGAGCAGTACTTC
CSARDTLEGLFYEQYF
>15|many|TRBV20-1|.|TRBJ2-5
TGCAGTGCTAGAGATCCGAACGGATTACAAGAGACCCAGTACTTC
CSARDPNGLQETQYF
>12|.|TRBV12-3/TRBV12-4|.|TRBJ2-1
TGTGCCAGCAGTCAGGGTATCGGTGAGCAGTTCTTC
CASSQGIGEQFF
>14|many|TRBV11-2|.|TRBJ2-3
TGTGCCAGCAGCTTAACAAATACAGCAGATACGCAGTATTTT
CASSLTNTADTQYF
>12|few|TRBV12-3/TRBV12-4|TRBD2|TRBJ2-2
TGTGCCAGCCGGGGGGGGGCCGGGGAGCTGTTTTTT
CASRGGAGELFF
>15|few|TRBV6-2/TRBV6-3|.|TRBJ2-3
TGTGCCAGCAGTTACGTACCGGGAAGCACAGATACGCAGTATTTT
CASSYVPGSTDTQYF
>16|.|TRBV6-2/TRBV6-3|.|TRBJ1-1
TGTGCCAGCAGAATATGGGGGCGGACGGTGAACACTGAAGCTTTCTTT
CASRIWGRTVNTEAFF
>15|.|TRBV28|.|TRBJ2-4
TGTGCCAGCAGCGAGAGAGGCCCAGCCAAAAACATTCAGTACTTC
CASSERGPAKNIQYF